Listed below are T cell receptor beta chains from one sample, sequenced in a study of T cells in tuberculosis. Data came from immunoSEQ multiplex PCR; TCRdb stores just in-frame clones and leaves some out. Of approximately 88,000 clones in the sample, roughly 93% were seen once. Sequencing was performed on CD1b-GMM tetramer-negative cells sorted from PBMCs. The source is an adult woman with latent tuberculosis. CDR3s include the opening cysteine and the closing phenylalanine or tryptophan. The order of the fields is CDR3 length, V gene, D gene, J gene, clone size, CDR3 DNA, CDR3 protein. A D gene is named only where the DNA matches it firmly. The size of a clone is reported for some rows only, either as once, few or many, or as a class for expanded clones.

16	TRBV2	TRBD1	TRBJ1-5	-	TGTGCCAGCAGTGAAACCCCAGGGGGCCGATATCAGCCCCAGCATTTT	CASSETPGGRYQPQHF
14	TRBV30	-	TRBJ1-1	-	TGTGCCTGGAGTGTACGAGGGGGGGGTACTGAAGCTTTCTTT	CAWSVRGGGTEAFF
15	TRBV6-1	TRBD1	TRBJ1-6	-	TGTGCCAGCAGTTGGGGACAGGGGGCAAATTCACCCCTCCACTTT	CASSWGQGANSPLHF
15	TRBV9	TRBD1	TRBJ1-6	once	TGTGCCAGCAGGGAAAGGACAGGGGGCGATTCACCCCTCCACTTT	CASRERTGGDSPLHF
16	TRBV4-2	TRBD1	TRBJ1-1	-	TGTGCCAGCAGCCCAGACCCACCGACAGGGGGCACTGAAGCTTTCTTT	CASSPDPPTGGTEAFF
17	TRBV5-1	TRBD1	TRBJ1-2	-	TGCGCCAGCAGCCCGAGGGGACAGGGGACATGGAACTATGGCTACACCTTC	CASSPRGQGTWNYGYTF
15	TRBV6-5	-	TRBJ1-5	once	TGTGCCAGCAGTTACTCTTCGGGAGGCCAGGGGCCCCAGCATTTT	CASSYSSGGQGPQHF
14	TRBV7-8	-	TRBJ2-5	-	TGTGCCAGCAGCTTAGCTGAGGCCCAAGAGACCCAGTACTTC	CASSLAEAQETQYF
11	TRBV27	TRBD1	TRBJ2-3	-	TGTGCCAGCAGTTCAGGGGGTACGCAGTATTTT	CASSSGGTQYF
16	TRBV6-1	-	TRBJ2-7	-	TGTGCCAGCAGTGGGTCAGGGGCCGTGTCCTCCTACGAGCAGTACTTC	CASSGSGAVSSYEQYF
14	TRBV30	TRBD2	TRBJ2-5	-	TGTGCCTGGAGGCGTACTAGCGGGGGAGAGACCCAGTACTTC	CAWRRTSGGETQYF
15	TRBV6-6	-	TRBJ2-1	-	TGTGCCAGCAGTTACTCAAGGGGCTCCTACAATGAGCAGTTCTTC	CASSYSRGSYNEQFF
17	TRBV4-3	-	TRBJ1-3	-	TGCGCCAGCAGCCCTCTAACATTCGGGTTTTCTGGAAACACCATATATTTT	CASSPLTFGFSGNTIYF